This TCR beta chain was identified during a study of blood T cell repertoires in COVID-19. On the study more broadly: The United States, Italy and Spain provided the acute and convalescent COVID-19 samples. T cells, B-cell-depleted T cells, or PBMCs provided the cDNA or gDNA that served as material.

While infection was still active, Seattle patients were enrolled and then followed longitudinally. V lost 2 bases to trimming and J lost 0 bases, with 6 bases between them. Germline loops: CDR1 SGDLS, CDR2 YYNGEE. The CDR3 is 14 amino acids. Authors' data handling: The authors estimated nucleated cell counts from reference gene primer amplification. Generated by immunoSEQ multiplex PCR, the TCRdb table keeps only in-frame clones and is missing some. V and J calls and clone size are copied from that table; D and trimming were computed from the DNA. The profile shows fewer than 450,000 clones, about 87% of them singletons.

The sample consisted of peripheral blood. The V call is TRBV9, the J call TRBJ2-1, with D perhaps TRBD2 (6 bases). The sequence was obtained from a woman between 45 and 60 years old with COVID-19, enrolled during active disease. CDR3 nucleotides: TGTGCCAGCAGCGTCGGGAGCTCCTACAATGAGCAGTTCTTC. Protein: CASSVGSSYNEQFF. Full variable domain (missing parts from reference TRBV9 and TRBJ2-1): DSGVTQTPKHLITATGQRVTLRCSPRSGDLSVYWYQQSLDQGLQFLIQYYNGEERAKGNILERFSAQQFPDLHSELNLSSLELGDSALYFCASSVGSSYNEQFFGPGTRLTVL.